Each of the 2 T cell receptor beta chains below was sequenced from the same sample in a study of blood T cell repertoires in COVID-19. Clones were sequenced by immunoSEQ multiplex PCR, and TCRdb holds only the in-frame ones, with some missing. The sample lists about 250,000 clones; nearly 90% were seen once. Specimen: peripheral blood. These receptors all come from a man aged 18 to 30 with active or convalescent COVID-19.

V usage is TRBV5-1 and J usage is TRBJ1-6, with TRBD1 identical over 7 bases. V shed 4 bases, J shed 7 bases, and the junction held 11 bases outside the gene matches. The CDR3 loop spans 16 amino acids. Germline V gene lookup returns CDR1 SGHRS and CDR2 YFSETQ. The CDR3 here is CASSLDRPPLNSPLHF. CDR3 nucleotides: TGCGCCAGCAGCCTGGACAGGCCGCCCCTAAATTCACCCCTCCACTTT.

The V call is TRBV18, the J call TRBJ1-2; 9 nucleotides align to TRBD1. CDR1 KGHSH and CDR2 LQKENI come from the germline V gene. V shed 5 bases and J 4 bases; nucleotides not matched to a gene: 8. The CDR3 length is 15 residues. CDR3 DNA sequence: TGTGCCAGCTCATCACAGGGGGCCGGGGGCTATGGCTACACCTTC. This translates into CASSSQGAGGYGYTF.